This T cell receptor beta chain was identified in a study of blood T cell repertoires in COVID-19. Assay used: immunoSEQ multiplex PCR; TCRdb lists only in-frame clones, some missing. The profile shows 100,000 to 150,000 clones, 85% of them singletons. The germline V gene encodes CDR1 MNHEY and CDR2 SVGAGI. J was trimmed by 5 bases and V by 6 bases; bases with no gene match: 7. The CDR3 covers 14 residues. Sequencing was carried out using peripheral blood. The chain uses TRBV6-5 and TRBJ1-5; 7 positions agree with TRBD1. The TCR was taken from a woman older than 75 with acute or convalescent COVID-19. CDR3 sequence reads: CASSPGTDYQPQHF. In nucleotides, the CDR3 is TGTGCCAGCAGCCCCGGGACAGATTATCAGCCCCAGCATTTT.